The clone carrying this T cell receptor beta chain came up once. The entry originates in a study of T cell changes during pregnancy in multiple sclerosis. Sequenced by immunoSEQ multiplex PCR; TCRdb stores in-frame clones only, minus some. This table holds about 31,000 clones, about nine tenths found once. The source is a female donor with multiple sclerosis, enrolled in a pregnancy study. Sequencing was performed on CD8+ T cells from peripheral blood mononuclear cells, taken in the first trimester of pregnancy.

For the CDR3, the DNA is TGTGCCAGCAGTTTATCGGGAGGTGGCACCGGGGAGCTGTTTTTT. It encodes CASSLSGGGTGELFF. The genes are TRBV27 and TRBJ2-2; D may be TRBD2 (6 bases). The CDR3 covers 15 residues. Germline values: CDR1 MNHEY, CDR2 SMNVEV (reference sequence). V gave up 0 bases and J gave up 4 bases, with 9 bases separating them.